This T cell receptor beta chain was profiled in a study of shared clonotypes between healthy human individuals. Study background: Per donor, CD8 memory used one plate, CD8 naive used two, CD4 memory used three and CD4 naive used three.

Broader study findings: Memory subsets generally showed lower estimated richness than naive subsets.

Germline CDR1 reads MDHEN; CDR2 reads SYDVKM. This CDR3 is built from 15 residues. Trimming pared 3 bases from V and 1 base from J, leaving 10 bases between. For every subset, genomic DNA was evenly distributed across several immunoSEQ plates. Profiled with immunoSEQ multiplex PCR; TCRdb holds only in-frame clones, not every one. The table includes 660,000 or so clones, 96% detected once. CD45RO-negative CD8 cells positively selected for CCR7 made up the naive population, which excluded terminally differentiated effector memory CD45RA+ cells. Caucasian adults living in Nashville, Tennessee, provided all samples. A note on this clone: Antigen unknown.

The specimen was naive CD8+ T cells sorted from blood. J is TRBJ2-1 and V is TRBV28, with D uncertain. The clonotype was recovered from a woman younger than 45 in good health. The CDR3 sequence: CASSFQESSYNEQFF. In DNA form, the CDR3 reads TGTGCCAGCAGTTTCCAGGAGAGTTCCTACAATGAGCAGTTCTTC. Filled out from reference TRBV28 and TRBJ2-1, the complete variable domain reads DVKVTQSSRYLVKRTGEKVFLECVQDMDHENMFWYRQDPGLGLRLIYFSYDVKMKEKGDIPEGYSVSREKKERFSLILESASTNQTSMYLCASSFQESSYNEQFFGPGTRLTVL.